This entry concerns a single T cell receptor beta chain. Its antigen remains unidentified. The data belong to a study of T cell responses to AZD1222 COVID-19 vaccine. Study-wide points: Among the donors, most were white British and more were female, and clonal diversity was possibly underestimated. Repertoires were sampled only after the peak T cell response.

J was trimmed by 2 bases and V by 4 bases; bases with no gene match: 4. From germline, CDR1 is SEHNR and CDR2 FQNEAQ (reference sequence). The CDR3 has 14 residues. TCRdb's copy holds only in-frame clones and misses some; the assay was immunoSEQ multiplex PCR. Of 84,000 or so clones detected, roughly 90% appear once; the ten largest clones hold about 2.9%. The TCR sequence derives from an adult in good health. Here the sequenced sample was peripheral blood, taken on day 0 of AZD1222 vaccination. The rearrangement links TRBV7-9 to TRBJ1-1; 7 nucleotides align to TRBD1. The CDR3 DNA follows: TGTGCCAGCAGCTACGGACAGGCAAACACTGAAGCTTTCTTT. Translation: CASSYGQANTEAFF.